What follows describes a single TCR beta chain. This specimen belongs to a study of blood T cell repertoires in COVID-19. This CDR3 contains 14 residues. Germline V gene sequence: CDR1 LGHDT, CDR2 YNNKEL (reference sequence). Trimming removed 6 bases from V and 3 bases from J; junction bases left unmatched: 7. Method: immunoSEQ multiplex PCR; TCRdb's copy keeps in-frame clones and lacks some. This sample has more than 200,000 clones; roughly 84% occur once, and the top ten carry roughly 7.1%. The sequence came from a young man in a cohort exposed to, infected with or recovered from COVID-19 (not recorded which). The chain has TRBV3-1 (or the pseudogene TRBV3-2) and TRBJ2-7, with 8 bases identical to TRBD1. Sequencing used PBMCs or T cells enriched from blood (not recorded which). The CDR3 DNA follows: TGTGCCAGCAGTTCCGGACAGGGCGACTACGAGCAGTACTTC. Protein product: CASSSGQGDYEQYF.